These 28 T cell receptor beta chains were all obtained from the same sample, sequenced in a study of circulating and synovial CD4+ cells in juvenile arthritis. Profiled with immunoSEQ multiplex PCR; TCRdb holds only in-frame clones, not every one. This table has about 39,000 clones, about 94% appearing once. The sequencing sample was made of CD4+ T cells from blood. The receptor source for this set is a human donor with juvenile idiopathic arthritis.

Regarding this clone: Other DNA sequences within the sample encode an identical CDR3. This chain uses TRBV6-1 with TRBJ1-6; D ambiguous. Trimming cost V 0 bases and J 9 bases, with 6 bases left between them. Per germline, CDR1 MNHNS and CDR2 SASEGT. The CDR3 is 13 residues long. As DNA, the CDR3 is TGTGCCAGCAGTGAAGCCCGCGGTTCACCCCTCCACTTT. Protein sequence: CASSEARGSPLHF.

The chain employs TRBV19 and TRBJ2-7, with 9 bases that match TRBD1. Germline CDR1 reads LNHDA; CDR2 reads SQIVND (reference sequence). V shed 5 bases and J 2 bases; nucleotides not matched to a gene: 7. This CDR3 contains 15 residues. The CDR3 spells CASSPGTGRTYEQYF. CDR3 DNA sequence: TGTGCCAGTAGTCCCGGGACAGGGAGGACCTACGAGCAGTACTTC.

The chain is built from TRBV7-5 and TRBJ1-6. TRBV7-5 is labeled a pseudogene. CDR3 length: 15 amino acids. DNA for the CDR3: TGTGTCAGAAGCCCCCCACGGGGATATAATTCACCCCTCCACTTT. This gives the protein CVRSPPRGYNSPLHF.

This clone turned up a few times. Additional DNA sequences in this sample encode the identical CDR3. V is TRBV5-4 and J is TRBJ1-6, with 9 bases that match TRBD1. CDR1 is SGHNT, CDR2 YYREEE, per germline (reference sequence). CDR3 length: 17 amino acids. V dropped 4 bases and J dropped 2; count of bases not matched to a gene: 7. CDR3 sequence (DNA): TGTGCCAGCAGCCTGGGACAGGGTGTGCCCTATAATTCACCCCTCCACTTT. Encoded protein: CASSLGQGVPYNSPLHF.

This clone was recorded once. The chain employs TRBV5-6 and TRBJ2-2, with D unclear. Trimming left V 1 base short and J 2 bases short, with 9 bases between. Germline loops: CDR1 SGHDT, CDR2 YYEEEE. CDR3 size: 15 residues. The CDR3 is CASSLLPVNTGELFF. For the CDR3, the DNA is TGTGCCAGCAGCTTGCTACCGGTAAACACCGGGGAGCTGTTTTTT.

The chain uses TRBV5-4 and TRBJ1-1; D not resolved. The germline V and J ends were trimmed by 3 bases and 11 bases, with 17 bases remaining between them. This CDR3 contains 13 residues. CDR1 is SGHNT, CDR2 YYREEE, per germline (reference sequence). Here the CDR3 reads CASSSSQWRWAFF. The DNA of the CDR3 is TGTGCCAGCAGCTCGAGCCAGTGGAGGTGGGCTTTCTTT. Full variable domain (rest looked up from reference TRBV5-4 and TRBJ1-1): ETGVTQSPTHLIKTRGQQVTLRCSSQSGHNTVSWYQQALGQGPQFIFQYYREEENGRGNFPPRFSGLQFPNYSSELNVNALELDDSALYLCASSSSQWRWAFFGQGTRLTVV.

The chain uses TRBV18 and TRBJ1-1; possible D gene TRBD1, 5 bases. Trimming removed 0 bases at V and 1 base at J, with 9 bases between. The CDR3 length is 15 residues. Germline CDR1 and CDR2: KGHSH and LQKENI. CDR3 nucleotides: TGTGCCAGCTCACCACCAGGGAGGGGGAACACTGAAGCTTTCTTT. As protein: CASSPPGRGNTEAFF.

This rearrangement joins TRBV5-1 to TRBJ2-5; 11 bases match TRBD2. Germline loops: CDR1 SGHRS, CDR2 YFSETQ. Trimming took 1 base from V and 5 from J; bases not matched to a gene: 7. This CDR3 comprises 16 residues. CDR3 in amino acids: CASSLFSGGARETQYF. CDR3 coding DNA: TGCGCCAGCAGCTTGTTTAGCGGGGGGGCCCGGGAGACCCAGTACTTC.

The chain uses TRBV5-4 and TRBJ2-3; possible D gene TRBD2, 6 bases. V was pared by 3 bases and J by 6 bases, with 20 bases between. The CDR3 length is 16 residues. Germline V CDR1 and CDR2: SGHNT, YYREEE (reference sequence). Here the CDR3 DNA reads TGTGCCAGCAGCTGGGGTCAAGCGGGCGGAGTGGATACGCAGTATTTT. It specifies CASSWGQAGGVDTQYF.

This sequence joins TRBV9 and TRBJ1-1; maybe TRBD1 (6 bases). CDR3 length equals 13 residues. Between the trimmed V and J ends, which lost 0 bases and 3 bases, there was a span of 6 bases. Germline loops: CDR1 SGDLS, CDR2 YYNGEE. CDR3 DNA: TGTGCCAGCAGCGTAGGACAGGACACTGAAGCTTTCTTT. This sequence encodes CASSVGQDTEAFF.

Here the CDR3 reads CASSYPTGAKNIQYF. In DNA, the CDR3 is TGTGCCAGCAGTTATCCCACGGGGGCCAAAAACATTCAGTACTTC. The chain carries TRBV28 and TRBJ2-4, with D perhaps matching TRBD2 (5 bases). The CDR3 is made up of 15 amino acids. Germline CDR1 reads MDHEN; CDR2 reads SYDVKM. Trimming removed 4 bases from V and 1 base from J, with 11 bases in between.

The chain uses TRBV27 and TRBJ2-1; TRBD2 is a possible D gene (5 bases). V lost 5 bases and J 7 bases, leaving 18 bases between the germline ends. This CDR3 spans 15 amino acids. Germline V lookup: CDR1 MNHEY, CDR2 SMNVEV (reference sequence). CDR3 nucleotides: TGTGCCAGCAGTCGAACCAGCGAGGGATGGAATGAGCAGTTCTTC. It translates to CASSRTSEGWNEQFF.

The chain is built from TRBV7-3 and TRBJ2-2; D perhaps matches TRBD1 (7 bases). The germline V and J ends were trimmed by 7 bases and 1 base, with 13 bases remaining between them. CDR3 length: 15 amino acids. Germline loops: CDR1 SGHTA, CDR2 FQGTGA. The CDR3 loop is CASTPGGRNTGELFF. The CDR3 DNA sequence: TGTGCCAGCACCCCAGGGGGGCGGAACACCGGGGAGCTGTTTTTT.

The chain combines TRBV29-1 with TRBJ1-1, with a weak D call TRBD1 (5 bases). Germline-derived CDR1 and CDR2 are SQVTM and ANQGSEA. Trimming stripped 4 bases from V and 6 bases from J, with 15 bases between. The CDR3 has 13 residues. CDR3 nucleotide sequence: TGCAGCGTTGGTGCCGACAGCATCCCTGAAGCTTTCTTT. It codes for CSVGADSIPEAFF.

The chain couples TRBV11-2 to TRBJ2-7, with D tentatively TRBD2 (6 bases). This CDR3 spans 13 amino acids. Trimming left V 1 base short and J 6 bases short, with 10 bases between. Germline lookup yields CDR1 SGHAT and CDR2 FQNNGV. CDR3 loop: CASSLAGRSEQYF. The CDR3 nucleotides read TGTGCCAGCAGCTTAGCGGGGAGGAGCGAGCAGTACTTC.

V and J are TRBV6-4 and TRBJ2-3; 8 nucleotides match TRBD1. Germline V CDR1 and CDR2: MRHNA, SNTAGT. This CDR3 spans 14 amino acids. With 5 bases clipped from V and 4 bases from J, the junction kept 5 bases outside the gene matches. The CDR3 region has the DNA TGTGCCAGCAGTTTGGACAGGGTGGCAGATACGCAGTATTTT. This encodes CASSLDRVADTQYF.

Only one count was recorded for this clone. This chain uses TRBV27 with TRBJ2-5; a weak D match, TRBD2 (7 bases). CDR1 and CDR2 from the germline V gene are MNHEY and SMNVEV (reference sequence). V was trimmed by 2 bases and J by 1 base, leaving 8 bases between them. This CDR3 region has 14 residues. CDR3 residues: CASSLGGAQETQYF. CDR3 bases: TGTGCCAGCAGTTTAGGGGGGGCCCAAGAGACCCAGTACTTC.

The rearrangement uses TRBV29-1 and TRBJ1-2; tentative D call: TRBD1 (5 bases). Per germline, CDR1 SQVTM and CDR2 ANQGSEA. V lost 4 bases to trimming and J lost 2 bases, with 8 bases between them. CDR3 length: 12 amino acids. CDR3 region: CSVGAGNYGYTF. The CDR3 nucleotides read TGCAGCGTTGGAGCAGGGAACTATGGCTACACCTTC. The variable domain in full, with the rest retrieved from reference TRBV29-1 and TRBJ1-2, is SAVISQKPSRDICQRGTSLTIQCQVDSQVTMMFWYRQQPGQSLTLIATANQGSEATYESGFVIDKFPISRPNLTFSTLTVSNMSPEDSSIYLCSVGAGNYGYTFGSGTRLTVV.

The chain carries TRBV27 and TRBJ1-5, with D unresolved. CDR3 length: 13 amino acids. V gave up 6 bases and J gave up 7 bases, with 13 bases separating them. CDR1 and CDR2 from the germline V gene are MNHEY and SMNVEV (reference sequence). Written as DNA, the CDR3 is TGTGCCAGCAGATGGCAAACGGGACAGCCCCAGCATTTT. Its translation: CASRWQTGQPQHF.

The chain has TRBV6-4 and TRBJ1-1; 9 bases are a match to TRBD1. J gave up 12 bases and V 7 bases, and 15 bases lay outside the gene matches. The CDR3 is 14 residues long. Germline V gene sequence: CDR1 MRHNA, CDR2 SNTAGT. In DNA form, the CDR3 reads TGTGCCAGCACTACCGAAGCCGGGACAGGGACAACTTTCTTT. This encodes CASTTEAGTGTTFF.

V usage is TRBV21-1 and J usage is TRBJ2-5; the table names TRBD1, a call not compared with the DNA. TRBV21-1 is labeled a pseudogene. The CDR3 totals 20 residues. Here the CDR3 DNA reads TGTGCCAGCTGGTATGAAGTTGGGACAGTCCACACTTCTCACCAAGAGACCCAGTACTTC. Protein: CASWYEVGTVHTSHQETQYF.

The V and J genes are TRBV7-9 and TRBJ2-5, with 7 bases that match TRBD2. The CDR3 loop spans 15 amino acids. V dropped 1 base and J dropped 1; count of bases not matched to a gene: 3. CDR1 SEHNR and CDR2 FQNEAQ come from the germline V gene (reference sequence). The CDR3 spells CASSLGAGIQETQYF. The DNA for the CDR3 is TGTGCCAGCAGCTTAGGAGCGGGGATCCAAGAGACCCAGTACTTC.

The chain is built from TRBV11-2 and TRBJ2-2; D remains unclear. Germline lookup yields CDR1 SGHAT and CDR2 FQNNGV. The CDR3 has 15 residues. Trimming took off 5 bases at V and 0 bases at J, with 10 bases between the two ends. The CDR3 DNA sequence: TGTGCCAGCAGCCAGACAAGTCCGAACACCGGGGAGCTGTTTTTT. This translates into CASSQTSPNTGELFF.

The CDR3 DNA reads TGTGCCAGTACGGGGGGCTCCTACGAGCAGTACTTC. Protein sequence: CASTGGSYEQYF. The V call is TRBV6-5, the J call TRBJ2-7, with 7 bases aligning to TRBD2. This CDR3 region has 12 residues. The V gene's germline CDR1 is MNHEY and CDR2 SVGAGI. J gave up 0 bases and V 9 bases, and 2 bases lay outside the gene matches.

The chain is built from TRBV7-2 and TRBJ2-5; 7 positions match TRBD1. Germline loops: CDR1 SGHTA, CDR2 FQGNSA. The CDR3 is made up of 13 amino acids. Trimming removed 5 bases from V and 5 bases from J; junction bases left unmatched: 5. The CDR3 sequence is CASSRDRAETQYF. The DNA for the CDR3 is TGTGCCAGCAGCCGCGACAGGGCGGAGACCCAGTACTTC.

This rearrangement joins TRBV7-2 to TRBJ2-3; no reliable D call. There are 14 residues in the CDR3. Between the trimmed V and J ends, which lost 2 bases and 3 bases, there was a span of 9 bases. CDR1 and CDR2 from the germline V gene are SGHTA and FQGNSA. The CDR3 DNA sequence: TGTGCCAGCAGCTTAAATCTAGGAACAGATACGCAGTATTTT. Translating it yields CASSLNLGTDTQYF.

The V gene is TRBV10-2, the J gene TRBJ2-3, with D possibly being TRBD1 (6 bases). The germline CDR1 and CDR2 sequences are WSHSY and SAAADI. CDR3 length: 14 amino acids. With 7 bases removed from V and 3 bases from J, the gap between germline ends came to 14 bases. This CDR3 reads CASTLLQGTDTQYF. For the CDR3, the DNA is TGCGCCAGCACATTACTACAGGGTACAGATACGCAGTATTTT.

The chain uses TRBV10-3 and TRBJ2-1, with 14 bases aligning to TRBD2. Germline CDR1 and CDR2: ENHRY and SYGVKD. Unmatched junction bases numbered 4, after V lost 7 bases and J lost 5 bases. The CDR3 is 15 residues long. CDR3 DNA: TGTGCCATCATGCAGACTAGCGGGGGGGACAATGAGCAGTTCTTC. As protein: CAIMQTSGGDNEQFF.